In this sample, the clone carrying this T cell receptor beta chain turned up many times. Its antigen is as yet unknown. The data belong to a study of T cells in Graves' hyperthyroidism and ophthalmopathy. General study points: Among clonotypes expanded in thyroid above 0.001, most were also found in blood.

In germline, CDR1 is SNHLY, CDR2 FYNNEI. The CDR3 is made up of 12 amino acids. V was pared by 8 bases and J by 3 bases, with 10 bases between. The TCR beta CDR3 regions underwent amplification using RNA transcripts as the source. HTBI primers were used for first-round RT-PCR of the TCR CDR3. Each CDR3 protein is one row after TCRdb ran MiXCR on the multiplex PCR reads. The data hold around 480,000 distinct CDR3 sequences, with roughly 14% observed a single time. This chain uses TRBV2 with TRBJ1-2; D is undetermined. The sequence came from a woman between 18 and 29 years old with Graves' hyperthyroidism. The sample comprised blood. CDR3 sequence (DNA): TGTGCCAGCGGGCAAGCGGACTATGGCTACACCTTC. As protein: CASGQADYGYTF.